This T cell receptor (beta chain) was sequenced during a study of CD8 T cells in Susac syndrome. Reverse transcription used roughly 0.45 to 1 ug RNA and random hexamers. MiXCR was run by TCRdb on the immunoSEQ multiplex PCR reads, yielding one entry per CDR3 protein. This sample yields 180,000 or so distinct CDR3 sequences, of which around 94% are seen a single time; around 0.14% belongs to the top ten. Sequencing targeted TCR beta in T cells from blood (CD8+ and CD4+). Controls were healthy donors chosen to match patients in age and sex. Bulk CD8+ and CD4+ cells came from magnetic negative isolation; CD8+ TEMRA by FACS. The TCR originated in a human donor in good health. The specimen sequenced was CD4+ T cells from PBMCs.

CDR3 nucleotide sequence: TGTGCCAGCAGGAATTCGGGTTCCTTAGAGACCCAGTACTTC. The encoded protein is CASRNSGSLETQYF. The J gene is TRBJ2-5, the V gene TRBV28; D is unresolved. The CDR3 extends over 14 amino acids. Germline assignment: CDR1 MDHEN and CDR2 SYDVKM. The V end lost 6 bases, the J end lost 4 bases, and 15 bases lay between the germline ends.